This T cell receptor beta chain emerged from a study of blood T cell repertoires in COVID-19 (dated by TCRdb to 2018 to 2021). In terms of the full investigation: Collaborator samples came from the United States, Italy and Spain and covered acute and convalescent phases of COVID-19. The prospective study material was composed of cDNA or gDNA derived from T cells, B-cell-depleted T cells, or PBMCs. The dataset comprised deeply sampled blood TCRbeta repertoires from subjects exposed to, actively infected with, or recovered from COVID-19. The repertoires were made available in a free public database intended to serve as a resource for research on the immune response to SARS-CoV-2. The samples were drawn from the first 160 participants of the ongoing ImmuneRACE study and from about 1,200 subjects provided by 6 global collaborators. The sample metadata nearly always contained a de-identified subject ID, COVID-19 status, age in years and sex. HLA class I and class II types, where available, came from metadata supplied by the sample provider rather than from assay-based typing.

Study-level results and caveats: Clinical and demographic metadata were provided uncurated, with the amount varying by source and participant.

About this clone itself: The target of this receptor is not known. One base away there is no much larger clone; base qualities are not given.

TCRbeta CDR3 regions were amplified from genomic DNA by means of the immunoSEQ Assay, a bias-controlled multiplex PCR. Turning to the authors' computational methods: Nucleated cell counts per sample were estimated from amplification of reference gene primers within the assay. To quantify the absolute abundance of each unique TCRbeta CDR3 rearrangement, sequence reads were collapsed and filtered. For each sample, productive Simpson clonality was calculated as the square root of Simpson's diversity index over productive rearrangements. TCRdb mirrors the immuneACCESS table, restricted to in-frame sequences. Some clones are absent from its copies; in checked studies, under half trace to an unresolved V gene, and the reason for the others is unknown. For V, J and clone size, that table is used; D and trimming come from the DNA. The sample includes around 300,000 clones, with 80% to 90% observed a single time. The top ten clones comprise over 2% of the sample.

In the prospective study, participants were about 18 to 100 years old, resided in about two dozen geographic areas of the United States, and were enrolled through a virtual design. Cohort assignment in the prospective study relied on participant-reported clinical history from a screening survey and a study questionnaire. Recovered participants in ImmuneRACE Cohort 3 were defined as having two consecutive negative NP/OP PCR tests, clearance from a healthcare professional, or resolution of symptoms. In the prospective study, whole blood, serum and a nasopharyngeal or oropharyngeal swab were collected from each participant by mobile phlebotomists. Prospective study participants could optionally give additional blood draws and questionnaires over a 2-month period. Blood samples from the prospective study were shipped frozen or at room temperature prior to DNA extraction. V lost 5 bases and J lost 4 bases; the stretch between them is 9 bases long. The germline V gene sets CDR1 to SGHRS and CDR2 to YFSETQ. The CDR3 runs 12 residues from the cysteine to the phenylalanine. Kept here is only the CDR3 DNA, which spans 36 bases and is read in frame from base 1.

The sequencing input was PBMCs or T cells enriched from blood (not recorded which). The rearranged segments are TRBV5-1 and TRBJ1-1; TRBD1 is a possible D gene, resting on 5 matching bases. The origin of this receptor is a woman under 30 who had recovered from COVID-19. The CDR3: CASSVRGTEAFF. The bases read TGCGCCAGCAGTGTTAGGGGCACTGAAGCTTTCTTT.